This T cell receptor beta chain was recovered during a study of shared clonotypes between healthy human individuals. Clones were sequenced by immunoSEQ multiplex PCR, and TCRdb holds only the in-frame ones, with some missing. The sample includes just over 2,000,000 clones, over 85% of them seen just once. V was trimmed by 3 bases and J by 9 bases, leaving 20 bases between them. This CDR3 region has 14 residues. CDR1 and CDR2 from the germline V gene are GTSNPN and SVGIG (reference sequence). This chain connects TRBV30 to TRBJ1-1; TRBD1 is a possible D gene (6 bases). The sample consisted of naive CD4+ T cells sorted from blood. Described subset: CD45RA+ positively selected. This sequence was found in a man between 18 and 35 years old in good health. Here the CDR3 reads CAWRGGLYRDQAFF. The CDR3 DNA reads TGTGCCTGGAGGGGGGGACTTTACAGGGACCAAGCTTTCTTT.